The 15 T cell receptor beta chains in this list originate from one sample, sequenced in a study of blood T cell repertoires in COVID-19. The repertoire was sequenced with immunoSEQ multiplex PCR; TCRdb's copy has only in-frame clones and lacks some. The data contain 45,000 to 55,000 clones, 86% of them singletons. Sequencing was carried out using peripheral blood. All receptors come from a woman older than 75 with acute or convalescent COVID-19.

The rearrangement links TRBV5-5 to TRBJ2-7; TRBD2 might be the D (6 bases). The CDR3 spans 16 residues. The V gene lost 0 bases and the J gene lost 7 bases, with 20 bases spanning the gap. The V gene's germline CDR1 is SGHKS and CDR2 YYEKEE (reference sequence). The CDR3 DNA reads TGTGCCAGCAGCTTGGAATTGGGATCGGGAGTTAGGGAGCAGTACGTC. Protein sequence: CASSLELGSGVREQYV.

The chain employs TRBV7-3 and TRBJ2-1, with 7 positions matching TRBD2. Germline lookup yields CDR1 SGHTA and CDR2 FQGTGA. V shed 5 bases, J shed 2 bases, and the junction held 3 bases outside the gene matches. CDR3 size: 14 residues. Here the CDR3 DNA reads TGTGCCAGCAGCCCTGGGGGGGCCTACAATGAGCAGTTCTTC. It codes for CASSPGGAYNEQFF. Based on the CDR3 plus reference TRBV7-3 and TRBJ2-1, the full variable domain is GAGVSQTPSNKVTEKGKYVELRCDPISGHTALYWYRQSLGQGPEFLIYFQGTGAADDSGLPNDRFFAVRPEGSVSTLKIQRTERGDSAVYLCASSPGGAYNEQFFGPGTRLTVL.

This clone was detected once. The chain is built from TRBV2 and TRBJ2-1, with D possibly being TRBD1 (5 bases). CDR3 size: 11 residues. Germline V lookup: CDR1 SNHLY, CDR2 FYNNEI. V was cut by 4 bases and J by 10 bases, with 8 bases left in between. CDR3: CASSGWTEQFF. CDR3 DNA: TGTGCCAGCAGTGGGTGGACAGAGCAGTTCTTC.

The chain combines TRBV18 with TRBJ1-1, with 9 bases matching TRBD1. This CDR3 has 16 residues. The V segment lost 3 bases and the J segment 5 bases; nucleotides outside the gene matches: 10. The germline V gene has CDR1 KGHSH and CDR2 LQKENI. The CDR3 here is CASSPDRGKVLTEAFF. The CDR3 DNA reads TGTGCCAGCTCACCGGACAGGGGAAAGGTTTTGACTGAAGCTTTCTTT.

This chain links TRBV9 with TRBJ1-6, with D possibly being TRBD1 (5 bases). The V gene lost 4 bases and the J gene lost 9 bases, with 14 bases spanning the gap. Germline V gene sequence: CDR1 SGDLS, CDR2 YYNGEE. This CDR3 is 14 amino acids long. The CDR3 coding sequence is TGTGCCAGCAGCTCGGGACTCCCCAGTTCACCCCTCCACTTT. This gives the protein CASSSGLPSSPLHF.

The V call is TRBV10-1, the J call TRBJ2-7; D is undetermined. This CDR3 has 13 residues. The V gene lost 2 bases and the J gene lost 0 bases, with 5 bases spanning the gap. CDR1 and CDR2 from the germline V gene are WNHNN and SYGVQD (reference sequence). CDR3 loop: CASSEAGSYEQYF. CDR3 bases: TGCGCCAGCAGTGAGGCAGGCTCCTACGAGCAGTACTTC.

J is TRBJ2-3 and V is TRBV3-1 (or the pseudogene TRBV3-2); 8 bases are a match to TRBD2. The CDR3 totals 16 residues. The trim removed 4 bases at V and 0 bases at J, leaving 6 bases unmatched. The germline V gene has CDR1 LGHDT and CDR2 YNNKEL (reference sequence). Here the CDR3 reads CASSPRLAKSTDTQYF. The CDR3 DNA is TGTGCCAGCAGCCCGCGACTAGCGAAGAGCACAGATACGCAGTATTTT.

The J gene is TRBJ1-1, the V gene TRBV29-1; 7 nucleotides agree with TRBD1. V shed 7 bases, J shed 3 bases, and the junction held 14 bases outside the gene matches. The germline V gene has CDR1 SQVTM and CDR2 ANQGSEA. The CDR3 loop spans 15 amino acids. The CDR3 nucleotides are TGCAGCGCCCACCCCGGGACAGTTGATGACACTGAAGCTTTCTTT. This encodes CSAHPGTVDDTEAFF.

A few counts support this clone. The rearrangement uses TRBV6-6 and TRBJ1-2; 7 bases line up with TRBD1. This CDR3 is 14 amino acids long. The ends lost 5 bases at V and 0 bases at J; junction bases unmatched: 3. Germline V gene sequence: CDR1 MNHNY, CDR2 SVGAGI (reference sequence). As DNA, the CDR3 is TGTGCCAGCAGTGGGACAGTCGCTAACTATGGCTACACCTTC. It yields the protein CASSGTVANYGYTF.

CDR3 coding DNA: TGTGCCAGCAGCCAAGGCGGGGCTGAAGCTTTCTTT. Its protein product is CASSQGGAEAFF. The chain links TRBV3-1 (or the pseudogene TRBV3-2) to TRBJ1-1; D is ambiguous. CDR3 length: 12 amino acids. CDR1 LGHDT and CDR2 YNNKEL come from the germline V gene (reference sequence). The ends were cut back, 1 base at V and 6 bases at J, with 6 bases in the middle.

The chain joins TRBV6-1 to TRBJ2-1; 9 bases fit TRBD2. CDR1 and CDR2 (germline): MNHNS, SASEGT. This CDR3 region has 16 residues. V gave up 3 bases and J gave up 3 bases; unmatched junction bases: 6. CDR3 nucleotide sequence: TGTGCCAGCAGTGATGAGGCGGGGGGGTACTACAATGAGCAGTTCTTC. As protein: CASSDEAGGYYNEQFF.

The chain carries TRBV7-8 and TRBJ2-1; a weak D match, TRBD2 (5 bases). Germline loops: CDR1 SGHVS, CDR2 FQNEAQ. This CDR3 has 14 residues. Trimming took off 8 bases at V and 3 bases at J, with 14 bases between the two ends. The DNA for the CDR3 is TGTGCCAGCCTTCGAGCGGTGGGCTACAATGAGCAGTTCTTC. Encoded protein: CASLRAVGYNEQFF.

The V call is TRBV14, the J call TRBJ1-4; D gene uncertain. The V end was cut by 6 bases, the J end by 5 bases, with 10 bases between. The CDR3 has 13 residues. Germline V gene data show CDR1 as SGHDN and CDR2 as FVKESK. CDR3 in amino acids: CASSRGLNEKLFF. The CDR3 region has the DNA TGTGCCAGCAGTAGAGGATTGAATGAAAAACTGTTTTTT.

Only a few counts were recorded for this clone. This chain links TRBV6-1 with TRBJ1-4; no firm D call. This CDR3 is 14 amino acids long. Germline-derived CDR1 and CDR2 are MNHNS and SASEGT. Between the trimmed V and J ends, which lost 3 bases and 3 bases, there was a span of 8 bases. CDR3 amino acids: CASSDVSANEKLFF. For the CDR3, the DNA is TGTGCCAGCAGTGATGTCAGTGCTAATGAAAAACTGTTTTTT.

This chain joins TRBV11-2 and TRBJ1-2, with TRBD1 matching over 8 bases. This CDR3 is built from 14 residues. Germline V gene lookup returns CDR1 SGHAT and CDR2 FQNNGV. Trimming removed 2 bases from V and 5 bases from J; junction bases left unmatched: 4. The CDR3 sequence: CASSLNQGAYGYTF. The CDR3 DNA reads as TGTGCCAGCAGCTTAAACCAGGGGGCGTATGGCTACACCTTC. The complete variable domain, with remaining parts taken from reference TRBV11-2 and TRBJ1-2, reads EAGVAQSPRYKIIEKRQSVAFWCNPISGHATLYWYQQILGQGPKLLIQFQNNGVVDDSQLPKDRFSAERLKGVDSTLKIQPAKLEDSAVYLCASSLNQGAYGYTFGSGTRLTVV.